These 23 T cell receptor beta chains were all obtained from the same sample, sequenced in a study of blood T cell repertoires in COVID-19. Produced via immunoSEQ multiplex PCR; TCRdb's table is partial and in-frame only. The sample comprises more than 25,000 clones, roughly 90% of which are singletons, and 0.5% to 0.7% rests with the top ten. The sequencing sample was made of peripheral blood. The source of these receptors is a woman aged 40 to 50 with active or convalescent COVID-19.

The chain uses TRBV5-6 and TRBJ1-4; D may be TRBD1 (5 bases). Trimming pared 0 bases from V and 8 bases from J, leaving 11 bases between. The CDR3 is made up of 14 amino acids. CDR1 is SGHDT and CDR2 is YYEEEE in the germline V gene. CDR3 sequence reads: CASSLAGVLEKLFF. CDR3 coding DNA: TGTGCCAGCAGCTTGGCGGGGGTTCTGGAAAAACTGTTTTTT.

CDR3 nucleotides: TGCGCCAGCAGCCTATTTGGACAGGGGGGGTCACCCCTCCACTTT. Translation gives CASSLFGQGGSPLHF. The chain links TRBV5-1 to TRBJ1-6, with 10 bases that match TRBD1. The CDR3 has 15 residues. The germline CDR1 and CDR2 sequences are SGHRS and YFSETQ. V trimming: 4 bases; J trimming: 10 bases; junction bases outside the gene matches: 8.

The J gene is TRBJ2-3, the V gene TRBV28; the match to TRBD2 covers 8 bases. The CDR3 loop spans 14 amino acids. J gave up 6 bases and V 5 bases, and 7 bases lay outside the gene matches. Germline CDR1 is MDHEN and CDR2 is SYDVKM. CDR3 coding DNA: TGTGCCAGCAGTGGTGGGACTAGTGTTGATACGCAGTATTTT. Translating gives CASSGGTSVDTQYF.

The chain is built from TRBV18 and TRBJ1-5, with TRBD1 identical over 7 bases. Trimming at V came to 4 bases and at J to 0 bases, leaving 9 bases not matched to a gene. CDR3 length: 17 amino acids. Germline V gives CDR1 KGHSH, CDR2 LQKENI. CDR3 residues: CASSRQGALYSNQPQHF. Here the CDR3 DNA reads TGTGCCAGCTCACGACAGGGCGCTCTCTATAGCAATCAGCCCCAGCATTTT. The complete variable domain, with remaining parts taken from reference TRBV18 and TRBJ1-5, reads NAGVMQNPRHLVRRRGQEARLRCSPMKGHSHVYWYRQLPEEGLKFMVYLQKENIIDESGMPKERFSAEFPKEGPSILRIQQVVRGDSAAYFCASSRQGALYSNQPQHFGDGTRLSIL.

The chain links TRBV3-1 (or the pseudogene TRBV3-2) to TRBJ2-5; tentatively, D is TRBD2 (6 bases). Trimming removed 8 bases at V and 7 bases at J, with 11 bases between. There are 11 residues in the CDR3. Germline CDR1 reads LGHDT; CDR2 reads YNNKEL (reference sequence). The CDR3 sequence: CASPPGVTQYF. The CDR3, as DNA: TGTGCCAGCCCCCCGGGGGTGACCCAGTACTTC.

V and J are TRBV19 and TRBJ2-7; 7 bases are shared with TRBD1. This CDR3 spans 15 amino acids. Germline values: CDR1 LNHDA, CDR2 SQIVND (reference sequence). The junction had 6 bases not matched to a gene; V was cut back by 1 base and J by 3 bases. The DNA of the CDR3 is TGTGCCAGTAGTATAGTAGGGAACAGGGGCTACGAGCAGTACTTC. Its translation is CASSIVGNRGYEQYF.

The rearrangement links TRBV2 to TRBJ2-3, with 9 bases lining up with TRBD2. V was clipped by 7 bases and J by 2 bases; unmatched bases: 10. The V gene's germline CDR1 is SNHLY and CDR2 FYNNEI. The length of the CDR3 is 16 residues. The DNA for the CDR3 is TGTGCCAGCATTCCCCAGCGGGAGGTGTTCACAGATACGCAGTATTTT. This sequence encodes CASIPQREVFTDTQYF. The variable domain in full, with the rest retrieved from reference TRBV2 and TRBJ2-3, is EPEVTQTPSHQVTQMGQEVILRCVPISNHLYFYWYRQILGQKVEFLVSFYNNEISEKSEIFDDQFSVERPDGSNFTLKIRSTKLEDSAMYFCASIPQREVFTDTQYFGPGTRLTVL.

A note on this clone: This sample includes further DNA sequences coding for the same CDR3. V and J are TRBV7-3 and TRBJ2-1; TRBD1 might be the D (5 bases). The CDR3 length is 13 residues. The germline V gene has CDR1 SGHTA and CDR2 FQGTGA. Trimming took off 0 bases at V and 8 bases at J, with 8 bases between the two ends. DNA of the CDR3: TGTGCCAGCAGCTTAACTGGGGCTGATGAGCAGTTCTTC. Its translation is CASSLTGADEQFF.

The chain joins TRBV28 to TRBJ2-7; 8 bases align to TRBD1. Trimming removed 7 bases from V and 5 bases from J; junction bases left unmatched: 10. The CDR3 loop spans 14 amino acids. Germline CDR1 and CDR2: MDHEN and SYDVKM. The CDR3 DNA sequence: TGTGCCAGCACCCTCGCGGACAGGGTACACGAGCAGTACTTC. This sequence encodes CASTLADRVHEQYF.

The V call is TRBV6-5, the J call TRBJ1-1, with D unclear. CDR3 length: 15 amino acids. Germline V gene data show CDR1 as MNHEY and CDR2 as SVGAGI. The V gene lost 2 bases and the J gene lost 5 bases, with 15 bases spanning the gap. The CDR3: CASSYGGLGETEAFF. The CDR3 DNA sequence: TGTGCCAGCAGTTACGGTGGACTGGGAGAAACTGAAGCTTTCTTT.

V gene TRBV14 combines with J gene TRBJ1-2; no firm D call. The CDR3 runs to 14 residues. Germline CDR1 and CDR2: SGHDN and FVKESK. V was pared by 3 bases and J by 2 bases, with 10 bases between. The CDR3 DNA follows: TGTGCCAGCAGCCAGATCACGACAAACTATGGCTACACCTTC. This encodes CASSQITTNYGYTF.

DNA for the CDR3: TGTGCCAGCAGTGCGTTAGGACAGGGAGTGGGACAGCCCCAGCATTTT. Translation gives CASSALGQGVGQPQHF. The V and J genes are TRBV28 and TRBJ1-5; 8 bases match TRBD1. V was clipped by 5 bases and J by 7 bases; unmatched bases: 13. The CDR3 has 16 residues. Germline CDR1 is MDHEN and CDR2 is SYDVKM.

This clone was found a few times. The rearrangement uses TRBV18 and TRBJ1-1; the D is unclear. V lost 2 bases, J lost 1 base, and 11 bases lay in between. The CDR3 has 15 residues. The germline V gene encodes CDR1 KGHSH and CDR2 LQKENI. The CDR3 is CASSPVAVKNTEAFF. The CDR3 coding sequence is TGTGCCAGCTCACCAGTGGCAGTCAAGAACACTGAAGCTTTCTTT.

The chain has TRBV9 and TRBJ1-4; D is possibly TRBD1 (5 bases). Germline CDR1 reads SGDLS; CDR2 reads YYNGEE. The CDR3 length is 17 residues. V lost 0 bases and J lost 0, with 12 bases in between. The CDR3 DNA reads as TGTGCCAGCAGCGTAGAGGCAGCGACAGCAACTAATGAAAAACTGTTTTTT. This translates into CASSVEAATATNEKLFF.

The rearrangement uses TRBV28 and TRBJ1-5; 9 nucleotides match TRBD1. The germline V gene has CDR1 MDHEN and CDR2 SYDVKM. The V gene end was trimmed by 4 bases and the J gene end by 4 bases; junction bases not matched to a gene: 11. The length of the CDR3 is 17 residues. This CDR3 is CASSSPQKGTGNQPQHF. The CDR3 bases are TGTGCCAGCAGTTCACCCCAGAAAGGGACAGGGAATCAGCCCCAGCATTTT.

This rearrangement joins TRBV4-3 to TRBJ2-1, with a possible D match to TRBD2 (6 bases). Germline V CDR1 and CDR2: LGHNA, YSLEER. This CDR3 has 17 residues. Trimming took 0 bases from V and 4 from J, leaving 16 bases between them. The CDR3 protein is CASSQDLAGWGYNEQFF. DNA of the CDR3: TGCGCCAGCAGCCAAGATCTTGCGGGATGGGGGTACAATGAGCAGTTCTTC.

The CDR3 here is CASSQDLPAGGGNTGELFF. The CDR3 region has the DNA TGTGCCAGCAGCCAAGATCTTCCGGCGGGAGGAGGGAACACCGGGGAGCTGTTTTTT. This chain joins TRBV4-2 and TRBJ2-2, with 8 bases identical to TRBD2. Germline-derived CDR1 and CDR2 are LGHNA and YNFKEQ. CDR3 size: 19 residues. The V segment lost 0 bases and the J segment 1 base; nucleotides outside the gene matches: 10.

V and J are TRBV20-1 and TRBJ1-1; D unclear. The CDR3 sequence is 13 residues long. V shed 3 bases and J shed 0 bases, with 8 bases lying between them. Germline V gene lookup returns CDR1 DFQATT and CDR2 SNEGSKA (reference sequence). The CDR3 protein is CSASLPVNTEAFF. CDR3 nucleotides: TGCAGTGCTAGTTTACCAGTGAACACTGAAGCTTTCTTT.

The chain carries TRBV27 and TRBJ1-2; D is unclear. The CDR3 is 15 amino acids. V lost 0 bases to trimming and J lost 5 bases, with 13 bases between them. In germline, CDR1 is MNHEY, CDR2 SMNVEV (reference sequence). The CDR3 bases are TGTGCCAGCAGTTTATCGCCTGGAGCGGGGTATGGCTACACCTTC. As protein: CASSLSPGAGYGYTF.

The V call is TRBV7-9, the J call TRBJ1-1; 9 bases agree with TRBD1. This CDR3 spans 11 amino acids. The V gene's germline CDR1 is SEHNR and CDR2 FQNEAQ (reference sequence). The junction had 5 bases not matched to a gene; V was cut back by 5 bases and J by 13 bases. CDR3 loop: CASSPDRGGFF. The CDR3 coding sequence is TGTGCCAGCAGCCCAGACAGGGGGGGTTTCTTT. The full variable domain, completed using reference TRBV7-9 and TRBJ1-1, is DTGVSQNPRHKITKRGQNVTFRCDPISEHNRLYWYRQTLGQGPEFLTYFQNEAQLEKSRLLSDRFSAERPKGSFSTLEIQRTEQGDSAMYLCASSPDRGGFFGQGTRLTVV.

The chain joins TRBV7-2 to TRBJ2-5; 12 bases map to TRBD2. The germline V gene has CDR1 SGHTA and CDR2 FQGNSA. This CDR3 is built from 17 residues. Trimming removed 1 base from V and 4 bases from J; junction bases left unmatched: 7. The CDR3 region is CASSLGASGGATETQYF. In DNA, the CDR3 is TGTGCCAGCAGCTTAGGAGCTAGCGGGGGGGCCACAGAGACCCAGTACTTC.

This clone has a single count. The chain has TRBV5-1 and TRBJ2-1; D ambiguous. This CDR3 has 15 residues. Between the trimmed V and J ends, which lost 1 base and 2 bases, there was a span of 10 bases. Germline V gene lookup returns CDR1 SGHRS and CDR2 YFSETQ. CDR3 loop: CASSLIRVAYNEQFF. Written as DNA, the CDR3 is TGCGCCAGCAGCTTGATACGGGTGGCCTACAATGAGCAGTTCTTC.

The CDR3 region has the DNA TGCGCCAGCAGCTTGGCCCAGGGGGCATATTATGGCTACACCTTC. Protein sequence: CASSLAQGAYYGYTF. The chain employs TRBV5-1 and TRBJ1-2; 8 bases are a match to TRBD1. From germline, CDR1 is SGHRS and CDR2 YFSETQ. V lost 0 bases and J lost 5; bases outside the gene matches: 6. The CDR3 contains 15 residues.